This is a list of T cell receptor beta chains from one sample in a study of T cells in Graves' hyperthyroidism and ophthalmopathy. TCRdb processed the multiplex PCR reads anew with MiXCR; each CDR3 protein has one entry. The sample consists of about 360,000 distinct CDR3 sequences, around 14% of them appearing once. Sequenced input: blood. The receptors here all came from a woman under 30 with Graves' hyperthyroidism. The CDR3 runs from the conserved cysteine through the conserved F or W. D genes are given only for firm matches. Size is stated for part of the rows, as once, few or many counts, or as a class when the clone is expanded.

V	length	D	size	J	CDR3	DNA
TRBV3-1	15	-	many	TRBJ2-7	CASSQGGRGSYEQYF	TGTGCCAGCAGCCAAGGGGGGAGGGGGTCCTACGAGCAGTACTTC
TRBV29-1	15	-	-	TRBJ2-4	CSAGRGRGGGNIQYF	TGCAGCGCCGGGCGGGGGCGGGGAGGTGGAAACATTCAGTACTTC
TRBV19	18	TRBD2	few	TRBJ2-1	CASSRTSGGISSYNEQFF	TGTGCCAGTAGTAGGACTAGCGGGGGAATAAGCTCCTACAATGAGCAGTTCTTC
TRBV25-1	14	-	-	TRBJ1-2	CASSESGSNYGYTF	TGTGCCAGCAGTGAATCCGGCAGTAACTATGGCTACACCTTC
TRBV29-1	13	-	few	TRBJ1-2	CSTTSGRGYGYTF	TGCAGCACTACCTCGGGGCGAGGCTATGGCTACACCTTC
TRBV7-2	16	TRBD2	-	TRBJ2-2	CASSFAGGIYTGELFF	TGTGCCAGCAGCTTCGCGGGGGGGATATACACCGGGGAGCTGTTTTTT
TRBV24-1	12	-	many	TRBJ1-5	CATSDHFEGQHF	TGTGCCACCAGTGATCATTTTGAGGGTCAGCATTTT
TRBV20-1	12	-	many	TRBJ1-2	CSARPDSYGYTF	TGCAGTGCTCGTCCCGACAGTTATGGCTACACCTTC
TRBV7-2	14	-	-	TRBJ1-5	CASSQTPTVEPQHF	TGTGCCAGCAGCCAGACCCCCACAGTGGAGCCCCAGCATTTT
TRBV20-1	14	-	few	TRBJ2-1	CSARETYSYNEQFF	TGCAGTGCTAGAGAGACCTACTCCTACAATGAGCAGTTCTTC
TRBV2	14	-	few	TRBJ2-3	CASSERGAEDTQYF	TGTGCCAGCAGTGAAAGGGGGGCAGAGGATACGCAGTATTTT
TRBV4-2	16	TRBD2	-	TRBJ2-2	CASSQEGSGRFRELFF	TGTGCCAGCAGCCAAGAAGGAAGCGGGAGATTTAGGGAGCTGTTTTTT
TRBV5-6	14	TRBD1	-	TRBJ2-5	CASSGRTGSETQYF	TGTGCCAGCAGCGGTCGGACAGGGTCAGAGACCCAGTACTTC
TRBV29-1	12	-	many	TRBJ2-5	CSVPRGGETQYF	TGCAGCGTCCCCAGGGGCGGGGAGACCCAGTACTTC
TRBV27	16	-	many	TRBJ2-1	CASKGSTTSSYNEQFF	TGTGCCAGCAAGGGGAGTACCACGAGCTCCTACAATGAGCAGTTCTTC
TRBV20-1	15	TRBD1	many	TRBJ2-1	CSGIKGASSYNEQFF	TGCAGTGGGATTAAGGGGGCAAGCTCCTACAATGAGCAGTTCTTC
TRBV20-1	16	-	few	TRBJ1-3	CSARENGGYSGNTIYF	TGCAGTGCTAGAGAGAACGGGGGGTACTCTGGAAACACCATATATTTT
TRBV29-1	12	TRBD1	many	TRBJ2-1	CSVVQGMNEQFF	TGCAGCGTTGTACAGGGGATGAATGAGCAGTTCTTC
TRBV7-9	16	TRBD1	many	TRBJ1-4	CASSYWPRQGNEKLFF	TGTGCCAGCAGCTACTGGCCAAGACAGGGGAATGAAAAACTGTTTTTT
TRBV5-1	16	-	once	TRBJ2-6	CASSPDGRSGANVLTF	TGCGCCAGCAGCCCCGACGGACGCTCTGGGGCCAACGTCCTGACTTTC
TRBV28	14	-	many	TRBJ2-4	CASSLLEAKNIQYF	TGTGCCAGCAGTTTATTGGAGGCCAAAAACATTCAGTACTTC
TRBV20-1	13	TRBD1	-	TRBJ1-5	CSARGQGDQPQHF	TGCAGTGCCCGGGGCCAGGGGGATCAGCCCCAGCATTTT
TRBV15	13	-	many	TRBJ2-2	CATSVEGTGELFF	TGTGCCACCTCCGTTGAGGGGACCGGGGAGCTGTTTTTT
TRBV5-5	13	-	many	TRBJ1-5	CASSSTVHQPQHF	TGTGCCAGCAGCTCAACGGTCCATCAGCCCCAGCATTTT
TRBV18	12	-	many	TRBJ2-7	CASSPRQDEQYF	TGTGCCAGCTCACCACGGCAAGACGAGCAGTACTTC
TRBV5-5	13	-	-	TRBJ1-1	CASSLADGTEAFF	TGTGCCAGCAGCTTGGCGGATGGGACTGAAGCTTTCTTT
TRBV28	13	-	many	TRBJ2-5	CASRTISVETQYF	TGTGCCAGCAGGACTATTTCAGTCGAGACCCAGTACTTC
TRBV6-2/TRBV6-3	16	TRBD1	many	TRBJ2-1	CASSLPDRVFKDEQFF	TGTGCCAGCAGCCTACCGGACAGGGTTTTTAAAGATGAGCAGTTCTTC